This T cell receptor beta chain was sequenced in a study of TIL therapy for anti-PD-1-resistant metastatic lung cancer. Study background: Half of patients were current or former smokers.

Time point in this sample: pre-treatment sample, taken before nivolumab and TIL therapy. Tumor tissue came from excised metastases, mostly pleural nodules or supraclavicular lymph nodes. Adults with stage 4 NSCLC were enrolled in a phase I trial. The libraries were made with immunoSEQ v3. Clones were read by immunoSEQ multiplex PCR, and TCRdb kept only the in-frame ones, dropping some. Of about 100,000 clones in the sample, 55% to 75% were seen once. CDR3 length equals 15 residues. CDR1 and CDR2 (germline): SGHTA, FQGNSA. Trimming removed 4 bases from V and 2 bases from J, with 11 bases in between. The sample consisted of tumor tissue, taken at baseline. The receptor comes from a person between 25 and 80 years old with non-small cell lung cancer. The genes are TRBV7-2 and TRBJ1-4, with D maybe TRBD1 (6 bases). CDR3 protein: CASSSTGTTNEKLFF. The CDR3 region has the DNA TGTGCCAGCAGCTCAACAGGGACTACTAATGAAAAACTGTTTTTT.